The TCR beta chain under discussion was sequenced for a study of cytomegalovirus exposure and HLA in healthy donors. The CDR3 runs to 16 residues. From germline, CDR1 is SGHTA and CDR2 FQGTGA. Trimming cost V 5 bases and J 3 bases; bases outside gene matches: 5. Primers for the PCR totalled 60 Vbeta and 13 Jbeta. Only in-frame clones appear in the TCRdb table, and some are missing; sequencing was by immunoSEQ multiplex PCR. The sample has roughly 130,000 clones, roughly four fifths seen once. V is TRBV7-3 and J is TRBJ2-5, with TRBD2 matching over 14 bases. The receptor comes from a male donor in good health and CMV-seropositive. The sample comprised PBMCs. CDR3 nucleotides: TGTGCCAGCAGCCAAGGGACTAGCGGGAGAGAAGAGACCCAGTACTTC. This sequence encodes CASSQGTSGREETQYF.